This T cell receptor beta chain stems from a study of persistence of HIV-infected CD4 T cells. The overall study: Median time on suppressive ART was around 8 years.

Sequencing used immunoSEQ version 4 in survey mode. TCRdb's copy holds only in-frame clones and misses some; the assay was immunoSEQ multiplex PCR. The repertoire holds some 23,000 clones, with under 80% as singletons. V shed 5 bases and J shed 7 bases, with 11 bases lying between them. The CDR3 has 13 amino acids. CDR1 is SNHLY, CDR2 FYNNEI, per germline. Cells were stimulated with overlapping HIV-1 Gag 15-mer peptides. Responding CD4+ T cells were sorted by upregulation of both CD40 ligand and CD69. Notes on this clone: Its antigen is not known.

The gene calls are TRBV2 and TRBJ2-2; D remains ambiguous. The material sequenced was CD4+ T cells sorted from PBMCs after 18-hour stimulation, taken from a patient who received antiretroviral therapy. The TCR comes from an adult man with HIV who was CMV-seropositive. CDR3 loop: CASSTTVRGELFF. DNA of the CDR3: TGTGCCAGCAGTACGACGGTGCGCGGGGAGCTGTTTTTT.